The TCR beta chain described here comes from a study of shared clonotypes between healthy human individuals. Every subset's genomic DNA went evenly onto several immunoSEQ plates. Profiled with immunoSEQ multiplex PCR; TCRdb holds only in-frame clones, not every one. The sample has some 690,000 clones; 90% are singletons. Whole-study findings and limits: Naive subsets, compared against memory subsets, generally had larger estimated richness values.

This CDR3 contains 17 residues. CDR1 SGHTA and CDR2 FQGNSA come from the germline V gene. V lost 2 bases to trimming and J lost 3 bases; unmatched junction nucleotides: 10. Details on this clone: Its antigen is still unknown.

Sequencing input: memory CD8+ T cells from PBMCs. Subset specified: CD45RO+ cells pooled with CCR7-negative TemRA cells. This receptor was identified in a man in his late teens or twenties in good health. Some clones in this sample may be carry-over from other donors' samples. The rearrangement links TRBV7-2 to TRBJ2-1; 7 bases match TRBD2. The CDR3 reads CASSLIIGGSFYNEQFF. The CDR3 DNA sequence: TGTGCCAGCAGCTTAATTATTGGCGGGAGCTTCTACAATGAGCAGTTCTTC.